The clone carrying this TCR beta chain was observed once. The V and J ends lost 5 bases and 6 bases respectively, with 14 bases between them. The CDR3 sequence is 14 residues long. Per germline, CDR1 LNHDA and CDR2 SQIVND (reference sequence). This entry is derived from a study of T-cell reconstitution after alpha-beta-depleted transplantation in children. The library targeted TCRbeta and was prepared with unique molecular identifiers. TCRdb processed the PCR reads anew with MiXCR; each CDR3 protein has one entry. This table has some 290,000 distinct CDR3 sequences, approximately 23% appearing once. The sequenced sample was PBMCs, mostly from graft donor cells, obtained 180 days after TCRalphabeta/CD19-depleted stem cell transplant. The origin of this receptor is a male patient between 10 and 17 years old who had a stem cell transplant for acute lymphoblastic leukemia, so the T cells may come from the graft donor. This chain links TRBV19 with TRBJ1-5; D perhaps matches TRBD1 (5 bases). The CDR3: CASSLGQSFQPQHF. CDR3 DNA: TGTGCCAGTAGTCTGGGGCAGTCTTTTCAGCCCCAGCATTTT. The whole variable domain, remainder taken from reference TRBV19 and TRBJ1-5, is DGGITQSPKYLFRKEGQNVTLSCEQNLNHDAMYWYRQDPGQGLRLIYYSQIVNDFQKGDIAEGYSVSREKKESFPLTVTSAQKNPTAFYLCASSLGQSFQPQHFGDGTRLSIL.